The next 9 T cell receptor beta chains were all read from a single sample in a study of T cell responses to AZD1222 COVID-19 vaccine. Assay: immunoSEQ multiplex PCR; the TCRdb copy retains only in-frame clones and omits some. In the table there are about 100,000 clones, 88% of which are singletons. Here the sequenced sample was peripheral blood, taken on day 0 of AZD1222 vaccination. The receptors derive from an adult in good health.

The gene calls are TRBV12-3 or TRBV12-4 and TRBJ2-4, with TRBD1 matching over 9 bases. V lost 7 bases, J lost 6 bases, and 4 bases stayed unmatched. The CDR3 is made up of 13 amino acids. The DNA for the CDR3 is TGTGCCAGCACCTGGACAGGGGTAAACATTCAGTACTTC. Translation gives CASTWTGVNIQYF.

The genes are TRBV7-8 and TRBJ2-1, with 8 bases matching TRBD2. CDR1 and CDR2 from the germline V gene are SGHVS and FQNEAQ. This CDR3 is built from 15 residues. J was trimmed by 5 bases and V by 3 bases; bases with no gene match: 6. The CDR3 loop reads CASSLASGQNNEQFF. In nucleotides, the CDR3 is TGTGCCAGCAGCTTGGCTAGCGGGCAAAACAATGAGCAGTTCTTC.

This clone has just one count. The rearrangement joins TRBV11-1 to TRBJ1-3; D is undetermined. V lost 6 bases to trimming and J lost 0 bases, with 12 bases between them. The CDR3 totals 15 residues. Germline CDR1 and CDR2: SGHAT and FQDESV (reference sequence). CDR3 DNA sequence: TGTGCCAGCAGGAAGGACGGGAACTCTGGAAACACCATATATTTT. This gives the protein CASRKDGNSGNTIYF.

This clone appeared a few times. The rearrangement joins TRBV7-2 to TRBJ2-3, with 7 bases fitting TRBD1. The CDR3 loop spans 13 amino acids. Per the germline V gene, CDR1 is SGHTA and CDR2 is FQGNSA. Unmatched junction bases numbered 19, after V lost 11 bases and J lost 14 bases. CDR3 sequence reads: CALQRPYDRVLYF. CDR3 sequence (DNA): TGTGCCTTGCAGCGTCCCTACGACAGGGTTTTGTATTTT.

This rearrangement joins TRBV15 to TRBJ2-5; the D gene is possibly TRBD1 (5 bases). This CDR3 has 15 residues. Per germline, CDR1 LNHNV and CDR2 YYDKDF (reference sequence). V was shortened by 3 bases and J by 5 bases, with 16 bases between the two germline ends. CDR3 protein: CATSRDKGAEETQYF. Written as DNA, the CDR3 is TGTGCCACCAGCAGGGATAAAGGGGCTGAGGAGACCCAGTACTTC.

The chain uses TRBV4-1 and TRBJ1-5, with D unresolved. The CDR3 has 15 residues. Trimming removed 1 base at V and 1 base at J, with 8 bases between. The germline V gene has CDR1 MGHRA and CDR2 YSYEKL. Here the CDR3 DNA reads TGCGCCAGCAGCCAAGTTGGTGGGAGCAATCAGCCCCAGCATTTT. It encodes CASSQVGGSNQPQHF.

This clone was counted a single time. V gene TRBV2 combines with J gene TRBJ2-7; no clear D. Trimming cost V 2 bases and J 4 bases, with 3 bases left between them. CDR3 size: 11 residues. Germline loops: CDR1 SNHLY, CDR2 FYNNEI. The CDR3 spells CASSERYEQYF. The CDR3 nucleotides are TGTGCCAGCAGTGAAAGGTACGAGCAGTACTTC. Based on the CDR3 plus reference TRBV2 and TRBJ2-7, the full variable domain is EPEVTQTPSHQVTQMGQEVILRCVPISNHLYFYWYRQILGQKVEFLVSFYNNEISEKSEIFDDQFSVERPDGSNFTLKIRSTKLEDSAMYFCASSERYEQYFGPGTRLTVT.

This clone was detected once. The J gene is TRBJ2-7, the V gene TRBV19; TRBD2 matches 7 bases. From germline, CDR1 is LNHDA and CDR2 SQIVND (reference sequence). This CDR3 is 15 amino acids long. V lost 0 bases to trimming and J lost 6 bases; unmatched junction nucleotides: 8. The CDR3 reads CASSIEVTSLREQYF. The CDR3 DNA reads TGTGCCAGTAGTATAGAAGTGACTAGCCTGCGCGAGCAGTACTTC. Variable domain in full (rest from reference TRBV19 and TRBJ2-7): DGGITQSPKYLFRKEGQNVTLSCEQNLNHDAMYWYRQDPGQGLRLIYYSQIVNDFQKGDIAEGYSVSREKKESFPLTVTSAQKNPTAFYLCASSIEVTSLREQYFGPGTRLTVT.

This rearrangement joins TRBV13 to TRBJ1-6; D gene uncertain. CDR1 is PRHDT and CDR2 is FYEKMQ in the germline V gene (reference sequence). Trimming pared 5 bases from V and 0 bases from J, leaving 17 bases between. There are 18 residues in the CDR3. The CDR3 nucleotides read TGTGCCAGCAGCACGTCCCACACCCCGAGCTCCTATAATTCACCCCTCCACTTT. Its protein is CASSTSHTPSSYNSPLHF.